The TCR beta chain under discussion was sequenced for a study of read filtering for tumor transcriptome and immune sequencing. The library was built from about 400 ng RNA with molecular barcoded adaptors for alpha/delta and beta/gamma chains. TCRdb reprocessed the reads with MiXCR, giving one entry per CDR3 protein. The sample holds tens of thousands of distinct CDR3 sequences, roughly a fifth seen once. The CDR3 totals 12 residues. V lost 4 bases and J lost 8, with 9 bases in between. Germline V lookup: CDR1 SNHLY, CDR2 FYNNEI. The sample holds many counts of this clonotype. Source material: a population of CD138-negative cells sorted from bone marrow. The chain employs TRBV2 and TRBJ2-1; possibly TRBD2 for D (5 bases). This receptor was identified in a donor at least 40 years old with multiple myeloma. Written as DNA, the CDR3 is TGTGCCAGCAGTGGGGTGAGGGATGAGCAGTTCTTC. As protein: CASSGVRDEQFF.